A single sample is the source of the 17 T cell receptor beta chains below, sequenced in a study of blood T cell repertoires in COVID-19. TCRdb's copy holds only in-frame clones and misses some; the assay was immunoSEQ multiplex PCR. The table has under 120,000 clones, less than 80% seen once. The specimen was peripheral blood. The source of these receptors is a man between 65 and 80 years old with active or convalescent COVID-19.

The rearrangement joins TRBV19 to TRBJ2-7; maybe TRBD1 (6 bases). The CDR3 is 12 amino acids. The germline gives CDR1 LNHDA, CDR2 SQIVND (reference sequence). Trimming stripped 5 bases from V and 5 bases from J, with 10 bases between. CDR3 sequence: CASSAQGNEQYF. The CDR3, as DNA: TGTGCCAGTAGTGCACAGGGAAACGAGCAGTACTTC. Using reference TRBV19 and TRBJ2-7 for the parts outside the CDR3, the full variable domain is DGGITQSPKYLFRKEGQNVTLSCEQNLNHDAMYWYRQDPGQGLRLIYYSQIVNDFQKGDIAEGYSVSREKKESFPLTVTSAQKNPTAFYLCASSAQGNEQYFGPGTRLTVT.

The chain uses TRBV2 and TRBJ2-7, with D tentatively TRBD1 (5 bases). Germline CDR1 reads SNHLY; CDR2 reads FYNNEI. The CDR3 length is 12 residues. Trimming left V 7 bases short and J 1 base short, with 8 bases between. In nucleotides, the CDR3 is TGTGCCAGCAAATGGACATCCTACGAGCAGTACTTC. Translation gives CASKWTSYEQYF. The variable domain in full, completed from reference TRBV2 and TRBJ2-7, reads EPEVTQTPSHQVTQMGQEVILRCVPISNHLYFYWYRQILGQKVEFLVSFYNNEISEKSEIFDDQFSVERPDGSNFTLKIRSTKLEDSAMYFCASKWTSYEQYFGPGTRLTVT.

V is TRBV6-2 or TRBV6-3 and J is TRBJ2-3, with 12 positions matching TRBD1. The germline V gene encodes CDR1 MNHEY and CDR2 SVGEGT. The CDR3 length is 15 residues. The J segment lost 7 bases and the V segment lost 4 bases, leaving 6 bases of the junction unmatched. CDR3 amino acids: CASSSRDRGLYTQYF. CDR3 nucleotides: TGTGCCAGCAGTTCCCGGGACAGGGGGCTGTATACGCAGTATTTT.

To note about this clone: At the DNA level, this CDR3 is encoded by other sequences in the same sample as well. V is TRBV12-3 or TRBV12-4 and J is TRBJ1-1; TRBD1 matches at 8 bases. The CDR3 length is 13 residues. V was pared by 5 bases and J by 3 bases, with 2 bases of the junction left unmatched. DNA of the CDR3: TGTGCCAGCAGTCTGACAGGGGACACTGAAGCTTTCTTT. This encodes CASSLTGDTEAFF.

This chain links TRBV19 with TRBJ1-2; 9 bases map to TRBD1. Germline V gene data show CDR1 as LNHDA and CDR2 as SQIVND (reference sequence). CDR3 size: 14 residues. V lost 8 bases and J lost 2; bases outside the gene matches: 6. The CDR3 loop is CASARDRANYGYTF. CDR3 nucleotides: TGTGCCAGTGCTCGGGACAGGGCAAACTATGGCTACACCTTC.

The chain joins TRBV30 to TRBJ1-2; the match to TRBD1 covers 10 bases. Trimming took 5 bases from V and 3 from J; bases not matched to a gene: 0. This CDR3 has 12 residues. CDR1 is GTSNPN and CDR2 is SVGIG in the germline V gene (reference sequence). The CDR3 DNA follows: TGTGCCTGGGGACAGGGGGACTATGGCTACACCTTC. It codes for CAWGQGDYGYTF.

This sequence joins TRBV19 and TRBJ1-5; tentative D call: TRBD1 (6 bases). CDR1 and CDR2 (germline): LNHDA, SQIVND (reference sequence). The V gene lost 5 bases and the J gene lost 0 bases, with 17 bases spanning the gap. CDR3 length equals 17 residues. The CDR3 reads CASSGVGALSSNQPQHF. CDR3 nucleotide sequence: TGTGCCAGTAGTGGGGTGGGGGCGCTTTCTAGCAATCAGCCCCAGCATTTT. The full variable domain, rest sourced from reference TRBV19 and TRBJ1-5, is DGGITQSPKYLFRKEGQNVTLSCEQNLNHDAMYWYRQDPGQGLRLIYYSQIVNDFQKGDIAEGYSVSREKKESFPLTVTSAQKNPTAFYLCASSGVGALSSNQPQHFGDGTRLSIL.

V gene TRBV5-8 combines with J gene TRBJ1-6; 7 nucleotides align to TRBD1. The CDR3 totals 14 residues. Trimming cost V 6 bases and J 6 bases; bases outside gene matches: 6. Germline CDR1 is SGHTS and CDR2 is YDEGEE. CDR3 sequence (DNA): TGTGCCAGCAACCGACAGGGAAGTAATTCACCCCTCCACTTT. This sequence encodes CASNRQGSNSPLHF.

This sequence joins TRBV10-3 and TRBJ2-7; D perhaps matches TRBD2 (6 bases). Germline CDR1 ENHRY, CDR2 SYGVKD. The CDR3 length is 16 residues. V was shortened by 3 bases and J by 7 bases, with 22 bases between the two germline ends. CDR3 nucleotides: TGTGCCATCAGTGAACCCACCGGGACTCTAGGTAATGAGCAGTACTTC. As protein: CAISEPTGTLGNEQYF.

This clone was counted between two and nine times. At the DNA level, this CDR3 is encoded by other sequences in the same sample as well. The chain carries TRBV5-1 and TRBJ2-5, with 7 bases fitting TRBD1. This CDR3 has 14 residues. Trimming removed 0 bases from V and 4 bases from J; junction bases left unmatched: 3. Germline V gives CDR1 SGHRS, CDR2 YFSETQ. The CDR3 bases are TGCGCCAGCAGCTTGGCCACAGGGGTAGAGACCCAGTACTTC. Protein: CASSLATGVETQYF.

In its sample, this clone was seen once. The CDR3 DNA is TGCGCCAGCAGCCAAGATACCACTAGCGGGAACCAAGAGACCCAGTACTTC. It codes for CASSQDTTSGNQETQYF. The rearrangement links TRBV4-1 to TRBJ2-5; TRBD2 aligns across 10 bases. CDR1 is MGHRA, CDR2 YSYEKL, per germline. This CDR3 comprises 17 residues. V trimming: 0 bases; J trimming: 0 bases; junction bases outside the gene matches: 4.

Only a few counts were recorded for this clone. The chain joins TRBV10-3 to TRBJ2-1, with D tentatively TRBD2 (6 bases). The CDR3 spans 16 residues. Germline CDR1 is ENHRY and CDR2 is SYGVKD. Trimming removed 2 bases at V and 3 bases at J, with 14 bases between. The CDR3 DNA is TGTGCCATCAGTGAGATTACCGGGAGAAGCTACAATGAGCAGTTCTTC. Protein: CAISEITGRSYNEQFF.

The chain has TRBV20-1 and TRBJ2-1; 10 bases line up with TRBD2. Germline V gives CDR1 DFQATT, CDR2 SNEGSKA (reference sequence). Trimming cost V 3 bases and J 1 base; bases outside gene matches: 6. The CDR3 consists of 16 residues. The CDR3 sequence is CSASSPAGGSYNEQFF. CDR3 DNA sequence: TGCAGTGCTAGTTCTCCAGCGGGGGGGTCCTACAATGAGCAGTTCTTC.

V gene TRBV19 combines with J gene TRBJ1-5; 8 bases align to TRBD1. V trimming: 2 bases; J trimming: 5 bases; junction bases outside the gene matches: 8. The CDR3 has 16 amino acids. CDR1 is LNHDA and CDR2 is SQIVND in the germline V gene (reference sequence). The CDR3, as DNA: TGTGCCAGTAGTATACCCGGGACAGGACTTCATCAGCCCCAGCATTTT. Encoded protein: CASSIPGTGLHQPQHF.

The chain joins TRBV19 to TRBJ2-7; 8 positions agree with TRBD2. Germline-derived CDR1 and CDR2 are LNHDA and SQIVND (reference sequence). V lost 0 bases, J lost 2 bases, and 9 bases stayed unmatched. This CDR3 contains 17 residues. The CDR3: CASSIDLRGARAYEQYF. The CDR3 region has the DNA TGTGCCAGTAGTATAGATCTGCGGGGGGCCCGGGCCTACGAGCAGTACTTC.

The chain combines TRBV2 with TRBJ1-3, with unresolved D. Per the germline V gene, CDR1 is SNHLY and CDR2 is FYNNEI. V was pared by 7 bases and J by 1 base, with 11 bases between. The CDR3 is made up of 14 amino acids. CDR3 region: CASTVEGSGNTIYF. CDR3 nucleotide sequence: TGTGCCAGCACCGTGGAGGGTTCTGGAAACACCATATATTTT.

The table lists this clone with a few counts. J is TRBJ1-3 and V is TRBV6-1; D remains unclear. Germline V gene sequence: CDR1 MNHNS, CDR2 SASEGT. CDR3 length equals 19 residues. The V gene lost 2 bases and the J gene lost 0 bases, with 20 bases spanning the gap. CDR3 sequence (DNA): TGTGCCAGCAGTGAAAGGGAATTACTGGACTTAAGCTCTGGAAACACCATATATTTT. Its protein is CASSERELLDLSSGNTIYF.